This TCR beta chain is from a study of regulatory T cells in long-lasting Graves disease. On the study more broadly: Newly diagnosed Graves' patients took antithyroid drugs under 3 months.

Building of the TCR beta libraries involved iRepertoire HTBI primers and Arm-PCR of CDR3 regions. TCRdb passed the multiplex PCR reads through MiXCR, listing each CDR3 protein once. The sample lists around 250,000 distinct CDR3 sequences, over 20% seen once, with more than 11% in the top ten. Time point reported: newly diagnosed GD, antithyroid drugs for less than 3 months. Extracted RNA from PBMCs served as the source of the TCR library. The V gene's germline CDR1 is DFQATT and CDR2 SNEGSKA (reference sequence). The CDR3 runs to 14 residues. V lost 5 bases, J lost 6 bases, and 17 bases lay in between. This clonotype was detected a few times. Antigen unknown. Overall study findings and caveats: Shared public clonotypes totalled 2,741 in persistent patients, compared with 966 in new patients. Relative to newly diagnosed Graves' patients, persistent ones had lower TCR diversity. When disease was persistent, TRBV28, TRBJ1-2 and TRBJ2-5 were the favored segments.

The chain couples TRBV20-1 to TRBJ1-5; tentatively, D is TRBD1 (5 bases). The TCR comes from a female donor with Graves disease. The material sequenced was peripheral blood mononuclear cells (PBMCs), taken at new diagnosis, from a patient treated with antithyroid drugs. This CDR3 reads CSARGADGGQPQHF. In DNA form, the CDR3 reads TGCAGTGCTCGAGGGGCAGACGGGGGTCAGCCCCAGCATTTT.